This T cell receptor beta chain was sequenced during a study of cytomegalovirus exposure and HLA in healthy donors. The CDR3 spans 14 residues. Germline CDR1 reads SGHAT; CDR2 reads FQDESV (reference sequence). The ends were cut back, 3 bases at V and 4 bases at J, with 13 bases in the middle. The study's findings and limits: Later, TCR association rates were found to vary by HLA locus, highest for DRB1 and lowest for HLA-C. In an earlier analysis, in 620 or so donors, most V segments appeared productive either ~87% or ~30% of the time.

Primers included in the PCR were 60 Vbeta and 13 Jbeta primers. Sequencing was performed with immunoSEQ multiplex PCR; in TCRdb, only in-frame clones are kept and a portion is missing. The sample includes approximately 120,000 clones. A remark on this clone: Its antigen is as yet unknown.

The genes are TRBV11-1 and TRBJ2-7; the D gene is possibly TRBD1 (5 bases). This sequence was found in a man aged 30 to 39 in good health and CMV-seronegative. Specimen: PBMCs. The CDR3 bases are TGTGCCAGCAGCTTGGACACCCTGGGTTACGAGCAGTACTTC. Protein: CASSLDTLGYEQYF.